The sequence of this TCR beta chain was determined in a study of cytomegalovirus exposure and HLA in healthy donors. Germline CDR1 and CDR2: SGHRS and YFSETQ. The CDR3 has 20 residues. Unmatched junction bases numbered 18, after V lost 0 bases and J lost 4 bases. Study-wide findings and caveats: Association of a missense DCLRE1C variant with TCR beta V- and J-gene trimming was reported in a later analysis.

Primers for the PCR totalled 60 Vbeta and 13 Jbeta. Clones were sequenced by immunoSEQ multiplex PCR, and TCRdb holds only the in-frame ones, with some missing. The repertoire holds roughly 90,000 clones, with about three quarters as singletons. As regards this clone: Its cognate antigen is unknown.

Sequenced material: PBMCs. The gene calls are TRBV5-1 and TRBJ2-1, with 8 bases matching TRBD2. The sequence came from a woman aged 40 to 55 in good health and CMV-seropositive. The CDR3 loop reads CASSLDLKRESLPVYNEQFF. In DNA form, the CDR3 reads TGCGCCAGCAGCTTGGATTTGAAGCGGGAGAGCCTACCCGTTTACAATGAGCAGTTCTTC.